Included here is one T cell receptor beta chain sequence, with context. A second PCR of 7 to 11 cycles used a sample-barcoded 5' primer and a J-beta primer mix. Every sample gave at least 2.5 million paired-end reads containing CDR3. Each CDR3 protein gets one entry after TCRdb re-called the 5' RACE reads with MiXCR. The sample has 1.5 million to 1.9 million distinct CDR3 sequences, 42% seen once. Donors gave 8.5 to 10 milliliters of peripheral blood apiece. The study isolated at least 7 million PBMCs from each sample. The sample comes from a study of blood T cells in healthy people across ages. Study at large: T cells yielded about one barcoded beta molecule per two cells through template switching.

CDR3 length equals 14 residues. Germline V gene sequence: CDR1 KGHSH, CDR2 LQKENI. V shed 0 bases and J shed 6 bases, with 9 bases lying between them. This clonotype originated in a woman aged 18 to 35 in good health. The specimen was blood. V is TRBV18 and J is TRBJ2-4, with D unclear. As DNA, the CDR3 is TGTGCCAGCTCACCACCGCCACAAGCAAACATTCAGTACTTC. Translating it yields CASSPPPQANIQYF.